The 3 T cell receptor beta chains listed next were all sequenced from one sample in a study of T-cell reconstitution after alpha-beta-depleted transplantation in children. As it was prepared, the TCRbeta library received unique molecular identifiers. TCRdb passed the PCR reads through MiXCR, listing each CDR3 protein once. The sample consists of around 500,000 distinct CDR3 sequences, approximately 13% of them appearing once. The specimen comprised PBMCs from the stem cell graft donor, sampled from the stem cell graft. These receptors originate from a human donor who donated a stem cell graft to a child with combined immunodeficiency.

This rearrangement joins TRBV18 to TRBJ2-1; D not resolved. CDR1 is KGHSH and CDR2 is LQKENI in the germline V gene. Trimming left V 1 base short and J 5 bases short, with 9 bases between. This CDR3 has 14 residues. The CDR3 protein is CASSPLLGNNEQFF. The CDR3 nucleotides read TGTGCCAGCTCACCACTATTAGGCAACAATGAGCAGTTCTTC.

The CDR3 sequence is CASSQDYAQETQYF. The DNA for the CDR3 is TGCGCCAGCAGCCAAGACTACGCTCAAGAGACCCAGTACTTC. The chain links TRBV4-3 to TRBJ2-5; D is unresolved. CDR3 length equals 14 residues. Per the germline V gene, CDR1 is LGHNA and CDR2 is YSLEER. The ends were cut back, 0 bases at V and 2 bases at J, with 7 bases in the middle.

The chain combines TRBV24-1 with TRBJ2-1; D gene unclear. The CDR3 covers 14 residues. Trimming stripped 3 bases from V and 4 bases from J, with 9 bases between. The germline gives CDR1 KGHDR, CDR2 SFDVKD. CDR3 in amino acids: CATSDLTAYNEQFF. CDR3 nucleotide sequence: TGTGCCACCAGTGATCTGACGGCGTACAATGAGCAGTTCTTC.